This entry concerns a single TCR beta chain. This specimen comes from a study of blood T cell repertoires in COVID-19. In the source study's methods: Quantification of nucleated cells was approximated via reference gene primer amplification. The repertoire was sequenced with immunoSEQ multiplex PCR; TCRdb's copy has only in-frame clones and lacks some. V and J calls and clone size are as listed in that table; D and trimming were resolved from the DNA. The sample holds about 230,000 clones; more than 80% are singletons and the top ten take 1.8%. This CDR3 contains 15 residues. Trimming left V 5 bases short and J 0 bases short, with 8 bases between. Germline V gene data show CDR1 as SGHTA and CDR2 as FQGNSA.

This TCR came from a man aged 55 to 70 who had recovered from COVID-19. Material for sequencing was PBMCs or T cells enriched from blood (not recorded which). V and J are TRBV7-2 and TRBJ1-6; no reliable D call. The CDR3 is CASSPRGSYNSPLHF. The CDR3 nucleotides are TGTGCCAGCAGCCCTCGGGGCTCCTATAATTCACCCCTCCACTTT.